A single sample is the source of the 31 T cell receptor beta chains below, sequenced in a study of blood T cell repertoires in COVID-19. The data were produced by immunoSEQ multiplex PCR, yet TCRdb's version contains in-frame clones alone and is incomplete. The repertoire consists of 200,000 to 250,000 clones, with around 84% occurring once and the leading ten covering approximately 5.9%. Sequencing input: peripheral blood. All receptors derive from a man older than 75 with acute or convalescent COVID-19.

The chain couples TRBV7-9 to TRBJ2-6; 8 positions agree with TRBD1. The CDR3 sequence is 19 residues long. V dropped 5 bases and J dropped 3; count of bases not matched to a gene: 15. Germline V gene data show CDR1 as SEHNR and CDR2 as FQNEAQ (reference sequence). The CDR3 DNA reads as TGTGCCAGCAGCAGAATAGGACAGGGACGGGGGCGTGGGGCCAACGTCCTGACTTTC. Protein: CASSRIGQGRGRGANVLTF.

The chain recombines TRBV11-3 with TRBJ1-2; TRBD1 matches at 7 bases. This CDR3 has 13 residues. In germline, CDR1 is SGHNT, CDR2 YENEEA. The junction had 7 bases not matched to a gene; V was cut back by 8 bases and J by 4 bases. The CDR3 coding sequence is TGTGCCAGCGCGACAGGGCCTTCCTATGGCTACACCTTC. This translates into CASATGPSYGYTF.

The CDR3 here is CASSLYNSIAGKGRNEQFF. CDR3 nucleotide sequence: TGTGCCAGCAGTTTATACAATTCCATAGCGGGAAAGGGGCGGAATGAGCAGTTCTTC. V gene TRBV28 combines with J gene TRBJ2-1; TRBD2 agrees at 8 bases. The CDR3 totals 19 residues. Germline CDR1 reads MDHEN; CDR2 reads SYDVKM. Losses at the gene ends were 1 base for V and 7 bases for J; bases not matched to a gene: 18.

This clone has a single count. The rearrangement joins TRBV6-1 to TRBJ2-1, with 8 bases fitting TRBD2. The germline CDR1 and CDR2 sequences are MNHNS and SASEGT. This CDR3 has 15 residues. V dropped 0 bases and J dropped 9; count of bases not matched to a gene: 7. The CDR3 DNA is TGTGCCAGCAGTGAAGCCCGGGCGGGAGGTGGTGAGCAGTTCTTC. Its translation: CASSEARAGGGEQFF.

A few counts support this clone. The chain has TRBV5-1 and TRBJ2-1, with D possibly TRBD2 on 6 matching bases. Germline CDR1 is SGHRS and CDR2 is YFSETQ. The ends were cut back, 0 bases at V and 8 bases at J, with 18 bases in the middle. This CDR3 comprises 16 residues. CDR3 coding DNA: TGCGCCAGCAGCTTGGTACCGGGAGAAGGCTTTGATGAGCAGTTCTTC. This codes for CASSLVPGEGFDEQFF.

This clone came up once. The chain links TRBV18 to TRBJ2-7, with 14 bases that match TRBD2. The germline V gene encodes CDR1 KGHSH and CDR2 LQKENI. The CDR3 length is 15 residues. V lost 5 bases and J lost 2; bases outside the gene matches: 2. Here the CDR3 reads CASSGTSGGPYEQYV. The CDR3 coding sequence is TGTGCCAGCTCAGGGACTAGCGGGGGCCCCTACGAGCAGTACGTC.

This chain links TRBV14 with TRBJ2-4; perhaps TRBD2 as D (6 bases). In germline, CDR1 is SGHDN, CDR2 FVKESK. This CDR3 contains 15 residues. V was pared by 1 base and J by 8 bases, with 15 bases between. This chain's CDR3 is CASSQVGAGRDIQYF. The CDR3 region has the DNA TGTGCCAGCAGCCAAGTAGGGGCGGGAAGGGACATTCAGTACTTC.

The chain employs TRBV2 and TRBJ2-5; perhaps TRBD1 as D (6 bases). The CDR3 totals 13 residues. V dropped 3 bases and J dropped 5 bases, with 10 bases sitting between them. Germline values: CDR1 SNHLY, CDR2 FYNNEI. The CDR3 DNA follows: TGTGCCAGCAGTGAGTGGGGGCAGGAGACCCAGTACTTC. Protein product: CASSEWGQETQYF.

V usage is TRBV9 and J usage is TRBJ2-3; 7 bases line up with TRBD2. The length of the CDR3 is 14 residues. The V gene's germline CDR1 is SGDLS and CDR2 YYNGEE. After removal of 6 bases from V and 1 base from J, the junction contained 5 bases not matched to a gene. The DNA of the CDR3 is TGTGCCAGCAACCTCGCGGGAGGCACAGATACGCAGTATTTT. Amino acids: CASNLAGGTDTQYF.

The V gene is TRBV9, the J gene TRBJ2-5; TRBD2 aligns across 11 bases. CDR1 SGDLS and CDR2 YYNGEE come from the germline V gene. Losses at the gene ends were 4 bases for V and 4 bases for J; bases not matched to a gene: 9. This CDR3 spans 16 amino acids. The CDR3 bases are TGTGCCAGCAGCCTAGGTACTAGCGGGAGCATAGAGACCCAGTACTTC. Its protein product is CASSLGTSGSIETQYF.

The chain is built from TRBV18 and TRBJ2-2; 7 bases fit TRBD1. J was trimmed by 1 base and V by 3 bases; bases with no gene match: 2. Germline CDR1 reads KGHSH; CDR2 reads LQKENI. The CDR3 consists of 15 residues. The DNA of the CDR3 is TGTGCCAGCTCACCCCGACAGGGGAACACCGGGGAGCTGTTTTTT. It codes for CASSPRQGNTGELFF.

The V gene is TRBV5-1, the J gene TRBJ1-3; D unclear. The CDR3 contains 14 residues. V dropped 3 bases and J dropped 4 bases, with 11 bases sitting between them. Germline V CDR1 and CDR2: SGHRS, YFSETQ. The chain's CDR3 is CASSSGSFGNTIYF. The CDR3, as DNA: TGCGCCAGCAGCTCGGGATCATTCGGAAACACCATATATTTT.

The V call is TRBV6-4, the J call TRBJ2-6; D might be TRBD2 (5 bases). Germline CDR1 is MRHNA and CDR2 is SNTAGT. The CDR3 runs 16 residues. V gave up 8 bases and J gave up 4 bases, with 18 bases separating them. The CDR3 reads CASGPRESSGANVLTF. The DNA of the CDR3 is TGTGCCAGCGGACCACGGGAAAGCTCCGGGGCCAACGTCCTGACTTTC.

The chain combines TRBV11-2 with TRBJ2-7, with 7 bases fitting TRBD2. V lost 1 base to trimming and J lost 2 bases; unmatched junction nucleotides: 2. The CDR3 length is 14 residues. Germline V CDR1 and CDR2: SGHAT, FQNNGV. This chain's CDR3 is CASSLAGGTYEQYV. The CDR3 bases are TGTGCCAGCAGCTTAGCGGGAGGAACCTACGAGCAGTACGTC.

This clone was seen a single time. The CDR3 region is CASSDFGVSETQYF. The CDR3 DNA follows: TGTGCCAGCAGTGACTTCGGTGTATCGGAGACCCAGTACTTC. The rearrangement links TRBV25-1 to TRBJ2-5; D not certain. V was clipped by 3 bases and J by 5 bases, with 13 bases between them. CDR3 length: 14 amino acids. Looked up from germline, CDR1 is MGHDK and CDR2 is SYGVNS.

The chain links TRBV6-5 to TRBJ2-3; D is perhaps TRBD1 (5 bases). This CDR3 is 15 amino acids long. CDR1 is MNHEY and CDR2 is SVGAGI in the germline V gene. V was cut by 6 bases and J by 0 bases, with 13 bases left in between. CDR3 loop: CASRGRGTSTDTQYF. The CDR3 bases are TGTGCCAGCAGGGGGCGAGGTACTAGCACAGATACGCAGTATTTT.

CDR3 in amino acids: CASSPSGVTDTQYF. In nucleotides, the CDR3 is TGTGCCAGCAGCCCAAGCGGGGTCACAGATACGCAGTATTTT. This chain joins TRBV7-9 and TRBJ2-3; 7 bases match TRBD2. The CDR3 is 14 residues long. The germline V gene has CDR1 SEHNR and CDR2 FQNEAQ (reference sequence). Trimming removed 5 bases from V and 2 bases from J; junction bases left unmatched: 4.

The chain carries TRBV27 and TRBJ2-3; a possible D gene is TRBD2 (6 bases). From germline, CDR1 is MNHEY and CDR2 SMNVEV (reference sequence). V gave up 6 bases and J gave up 8 bases, with 15 bases separating them. The CDR3 is 13 amino acids. CDR3 protein: CASSQTGVSTQYF. The DNA for the CDR3 is TGTGCCAGCAGCCAGACGGGAGTTAGTACGCAGTATTTT.

The CDR3 sequence: CAWSGQGAYGYTF. The CDR3 DNA reads TGTGCCTGGAGTGGACAGGGGGCCTATGGCTACACCTTC. The V and J genes are TRBV30 and TRBJ1-2; 10 bases align to TRBD1. Trimming took 1 base from V and 4 from J; bases not matched to a gene: 0. Germline loops: CDR1 GTSNPN, CDR2 SVGIG (reference sequence). The CDR3 loop spans 13 amino acids. Complete variable domain (other parts from reference TRBV30 and TRBJ1-2): SQTIHQWPATLVQPVGSPLSLECTVEGTSNPNLYWYRQAAGRGLQLLFYSVGIGQISSEVPQNLSASRPQDRQFILSSKKLLLSDSGFYLCAWSGQGAYGYTFGSGTRLTVV.

The chain couples TRBV6-2 or TRBV6-3 to TRBJ2-3, with D perhaps TRBD2 (5 bases). Trimming cost V 0 bases and J 2 bases, with 12 bases left between them. Looked up from germline, CDR1 is MNHEY and CDR2 is SVGEGT. The CDR3 consists of 16 residues. CDR3 protein: CASSYSPAEYTDTQYF. The CDR3 nucleotides read TGTGCCAGCAGTTACTCTCCAGCGGAATACACAGATACGCAGTATTTT.

The J gene is TRBJ1-5, the V gene TRBV7-9, with TRBD1 as a possible D gene (5 bases). The ends were cut back, 11 bases at V and 6 bases at J, with 14 bases in the middle. The CDR3 sequence is 12 residues long. CDR1 is SEHNR and CDR2 is FQNEAQ in the germline V gene (reference sequence). The CDR3 region is CASGRGSQPQHF. As DNA, the CDR3 is TGTGCCTCCGGAAGGGGTAGTCAGCCCCAGCATTTT.

V and J are TRBV7-8 and TRBJ2-1, with 12 bases identical to TRBD2. This CDR3 has 16 amino acids. With V trimmed by 5 bases and J by 4 bases, 6 bases remained unmatched. Germline values: CDR1 SGHVS, CDR2 FQNEAQ. The CDR3 reads CASSRATSGSYNEQFF. DNA of the CDR3: TGTGCCAGCAGCCGAGCGACTAGCGGGAGTTACAATGAGCAGTTCTTC. Drawing the rest from reference TRBV7-8 and TRBJ2-1, the complete variable domain is GAGVSQSPRYKVAKRGQDVALRCDPISGHVSLFWYQQALGQGPEFLTYFQNEAQLDKSGLPSDRFFAERPEGSVSTLKIQRTQQEDSAVYLCASSRATSGSYNEQFFGPGTRLTVL.

The CDR3 bases are TGCAGCGTTGGGTACGACAGTAGCAATCAGCCCCAGCATTTT. Protein: CSVGYDSSNQPQHF. The chain joins TRBV29-1 to TRBJ1-5, with TRBD1 as a possible D gene (5 bases). Trimming left V 4 bases short and J 0 bases short, with 10 bases between. The CDR3 runs 14 residues. CDR1 is SQVTM, CDR2 ANQGSEA, per germline.

The gene calls are TRBV13 and TRBJ2-7, with D perhaps TRBD2 (6 bases). Germline V gene sequence: CDR1 PRHDT, CDR2 FYEKMQ (reference sequence). CDR3 size: 12 residues. With 4 bases removed from V and 7 bases from J, the gap between germline ends came to 11 bases. The CDR3, as DNA: TGTGCCAGCAGCTCCATTGGGGGGGAGCAGTACTTC. Its protein product is CASSSIGGEQYF.

The chain is built from TRBV4-2 and TRBJ2-7, with 9 bases identical to TRBD2. There are 15 residues in the CDR3. After removal of 0 bases from V and 9 bases from J, the junction contained 9 bases not matched to a gene. CDR1 and CDR2 (germline): LGHNA, YNFKEQ. The chain's CDR3 is CASSQDTAGGPRQYF. For the CDR3, the DNA is TGTGCCAGCAGCCAAGATACCGCGGGAGGGCCAAGGCAGTACTTC.

The chain is built from TRBV30 and TRBJ1-3, with 8 bases lining up with TRBD1. This CDR3 region has 15 residues. V lost 5 bases, J lost 1 base, and 7 bases stayed unmatched. Germline V gives CDR1 GTSNPN, CDR2 SVGIG (reference sequence). CDR3 in amino acids: CAWGQGAISGNTIYF. CDR3 coding DNA: TGTGCCTGGGGCCAGGGGGCGATTTCTGGAAACACCATATATTTT.

This clone showed up just once. This chain joins TRBV28 and TRBJ2-7; D may be TRBD1 (6 bases). CDR1 is MDHEN and CDR2 is SYDVKM in the germline V gene. The CDR3 extends over 12 amino acids. Trimming pared 10 bases from V and 2 bases from J, leaving 12 bases between. CDR3 region: CATTGSTYEQYF. In DNA form, the CDR3 reads TGTGCCACGACAGGAAGCACCTACGAGCAGTACTTC.

V usage is TRBV7-2 and J usage is TRBJ2-1; possible D gene TRBD1, 6 bases. CDR3 length equals 15 residues. CDR1 and CDR2 from the germline V gene are SGHTA and FQGNSA. Trimming stripped 2 bases from V and 3 bases from J, with 11 bases between. Here the CDR3 DNA reads TGTGCCAGCAGCTTATTGCGAGGGGGCTACAATGAGCAGTTCTTC. It translates to CASSLLRGGYNEQFF.

The V gene is TRBV6-5, the J gene TRBJ1-3; no clear D. The CDR3 spans 14 residues. Germline V CDR1 and CDR2: MNHEY, SVGAGI. Trimming cost V 0 bases and J 4 bases, with 7 bases left between them. For the CDR3, the DNA is TGTGCCAGCAGTTACTCCGGGTCCGGAAACACCATATATTTT. Translation gives CASSYSGSGNTIYF.

The V gene is TRBV29-1, the J gene TRBJ2-3; 12 bases are shared with TRBD2. The V gene end was trimmed by 6 bases and the J gene end by 0 bases; junction bases not matched to a gene: 4. CDR3 length equals 15 residues. Per the germline V gene, CDR1 is SQVTM and CDR2 is ANQGSEA. The DNA for the CDR3 is TGCAGCGTCCCCGGGACTAGCGGGAGCACAGATACGCAGTATTTT. This encodes CSVPGTSGSTDTQYF.

This clone came up a few times. The gene calls are TRBV19 and TRBJ1-2; weak D call: TRBD1 (6 bases). CDR3 size: 16 residues. Germline assignment: CDR1 LNHDA and CDR2 SQIVND (reference sequence). With 0 bases removed from V and 7 bases from J, the gap between germline ends came to 18 bases. Here the CDR3 reads CASSIEGDRRLGGYTF. CDR3 in DNA: TGTGCCAGTAGTATAGAGGGCGACAGGCGCCTGGGTGGCTACACCTTC.